This T cell receptor beta chain was recorded in a study of control samples from healthy donors and cancer patients. The protocol was immunoSEQ multiplex PCR, while the TCRdb copy is restricted to in-frame clones and leaves out a portion. The table lists 60,000 to 85,000 clones, around 92% of them singletons. About this clone: A read error may produce the germline difference seen at one junction end.

The CDR3 length is 13 residues. Germline V lookup: CDR1 SEHNR, CDR2 FQNEAQ (reference sequence). Sequenced: blood. V usage is TRBV7-9 and J usage is TRBJ2-5; 8 bases align to TRBD2. The origin of this receptor is a woman aged 55-69 years in good health. CDR3 residues: CASSIAGQETQYF. Here the CDR3 DNA reads TGTGCCAGCAGCATAGCGGGGCAAGAGACCCAGTACTTC. Drawing the rest from reference TRBV7-9 and TRBJ2-5, the complete variable domain is DTGVSQNPRHKITKRGQNVTFRCDPISEHNRLYWYRQTLGQGPEFLTYFQNEAQLEKSRLLSDRFSAERPKGSFSTLEIQRTEQGDSAMYLCASSIAGQETQYFGPGTRLLVL.